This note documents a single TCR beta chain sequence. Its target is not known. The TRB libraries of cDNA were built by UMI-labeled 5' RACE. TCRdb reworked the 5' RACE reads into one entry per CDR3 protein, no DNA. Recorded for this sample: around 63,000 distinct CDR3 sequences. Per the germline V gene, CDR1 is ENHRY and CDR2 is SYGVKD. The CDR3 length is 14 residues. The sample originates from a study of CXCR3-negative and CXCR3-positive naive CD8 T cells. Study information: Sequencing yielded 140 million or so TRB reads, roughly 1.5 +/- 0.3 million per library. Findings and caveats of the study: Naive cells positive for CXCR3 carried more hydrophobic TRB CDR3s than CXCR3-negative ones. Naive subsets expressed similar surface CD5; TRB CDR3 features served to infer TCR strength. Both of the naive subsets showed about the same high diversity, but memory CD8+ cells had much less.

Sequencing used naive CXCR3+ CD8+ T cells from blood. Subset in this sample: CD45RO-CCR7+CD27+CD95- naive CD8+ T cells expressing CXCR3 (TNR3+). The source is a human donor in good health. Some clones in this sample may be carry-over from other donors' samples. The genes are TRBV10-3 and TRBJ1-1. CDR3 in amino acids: CAISDQVVNTEAFF.